These 20 T cell receptor beta chains were sequenced from one sample in a study of blood T cells in healthy people across ages. A second PCR, run for roughly 7 to 12 cycles, used a sample-barcoded 5' primer plus a J-beta primer mix. In TCRdb, the 5' RACE reads were re-called with MiXCR into one record per CDR3 protein. The data contain about 730,000 distinct CDR3 sequences, more than 40% of them singletons. Sequencing input: blood. The source is a woman in her fifties or sixties in good health.

The chain carries TRBV5-1 and TRBJ1-4, with TRBD1 matching 7 bases. This CDR3 region has 14 residues. Germline CDR1 is SGHRS and CDR2 is YFSETQ. The V segment lost 0 bases and the J segment 6 bases; nucleotides outside the gene matches: 2. CDR3 protein: CASSLDRGDEKLFF. DNA of the CDR3: TGCGCCAGCAGCTTGGACAGGGGTGATGAAAAACTGTTTTTT. The whole variable domain, filled in from reference TRBV5-1 and TRBJ1-4, reads KAGVTQTPRYLIKTRGQQVTLSCSPISGHRSVSWYQQTPGQGLQFLFEYFSETQRNKGNFPGRFSGRQFSNSRSEMNVSTLELGDSALYLCASSLDRGDEKLFFGSGTQLSVL.

This clonotype has more than one count but fewer than ten. The CDR3 DNA follows: TGTGCCAGCAGCTTGGTGCAGGGAAAAGAGACCCAGTACTTC. Protein product: CASSLVQGKETQYF. This sequence joins TRBV5-6 and TRBJ2-5, with D perhaps matching TRBD1 (5 bases). Germline V gives CDR1 SGHDT, CDR2 YYEEEE. The CDR3 is made up of 14 amino acids. The V gene lost 0 bases and the J gene lost 3 bases, with 9 bases spanning the gap.

This clonotype was counted once. The rearrangement joins TRBV18 to TRBJ1-5, with D unresolved. The CDR3 consists of 15 residues. CDR1 is KGHSH and CDR2 is LQKENI in the germline V gene. Trimming took off 6 bases at V and 3 bases at J, with 15 bases between the two ends. The CDR3 protein is CASSALGGINQPQHF. Here the CDR3 DNA reads TGTGCCAGCTCCGCCTTGGGCGGAATCAATCAGCCCCAGCATTTT.

This rearrangement joins TRBV6-5 to TRBJ2-7, with 13 bases fitting TRBD2. This CDR3 comprises 22 residues. Germline trimming cut 2 bases from V and 2 bases from J; bases unmatched to any gene: 21. Germline V gene sequence: CDR1 MNHEY, CDR2 SVGAGI. The CDR3 DNA is TGTGCCAGCAGTTACCAGAGCAGGCAACCCCGACTACTAGCGGGAGGGCCCTACGAGCAGTACTTC. This sequence encodes CASSYQSRQPRLLAGGPYEQYF.

The rearrangement joins TRBV28 to TRBJ2-6, with 9 nucleotides matching TRBD1. Germline values: CDR1 MDHEN, CDR2 SYDVKM. V lost 5 bases and J lost 0; bases outside the gene matches: 8. CDR3 size: 18 residues. The DNA of the CDR3 is TGTGCCAGCAGTCTATTAGACAGGGGGAGCTCTGGGGCCAACGTCCTGACTTTC. It encodes CASSLLDRGSSGANVLTF.

The chain uses TRBV11-2 and TRBJ2-1; 14 bases fit TRBD2. The junction had 4 bases not matched to a gene; V was cut back by 8 bases and J by 4 bases. CDR3 length: 15 amino acids. The germline V gene encodes CDR1 SGHAT and CDR2 FQNNGV. The CDR3 protein is CASRGTSGSYNEQFF. As DNA, the CDR3 is TGTGCCAGCCGCGGGACTAGCGGGAGTTACAATGAGCAGTTCTTC.

The CDR3 sequence: CASSLERANTGELFF. The CDR3 nucleotides read TGTGCCAGCAGTTTAGAGCGGGCGAACACCGGGGAGCTGTTTTTT. The rearrangement links TRBV27 to TRBJ2-2; tentatively, D is TRBD2 (6 bases). The CDR3 extends over 15 amino acids. The germline gives CDR1 MNHEY, CDR2 SMNVEV (reference sequence). Trimming pared 2 bases from V and 0 bases from J, leaving 7 bases between.

The J gene is TRBJ2-3, the V gene TRBV3-1; the D is unclear. The CDR3 loop spans 14 amino acids. Trimming pared 5 bases from V and 0 bases from J, leaving 9 bases between. Germline V CDR1 and CDR2: LGHDT, YNNKEL (reference sequence). CDR3 DNA: TGTGCCAGCAGCGCCCGGATTAGCACAGATACGCAGTATTTT. Its translation: CASSARISTDTQYF.

V and J are TRBV20-1 and TRBJ2-3; D unclear. Germline V lookup: CDR1 DFQATT, CDR2 SNEGSKA (reference sequence). Trimming removed 5 bases from V and 7 bases from J, with 31 bases in between. The CDR3 has 18 residues. The CDR3 DNA reads as TGCAGTGCTTCAGCCACTGTTGAGAGCCAACAAAACGGATATACGCAGTATTTT. It is translated as CSASATVESQQNGYTQYF.

This clonotype was observed a handful of times. CDR3: CASSYYTSGRAADTQYF. In nucleotides, the CDR3 is TGTGCCAGCAGTTACTACACTAGCGGGAGGGCCGCAGATACGCAGTATTTT. V is TRBV6-5 and J is TRBJ2-3, with 13 bases matching TRBD2. V gave up 1 base and J gave up 4 bases; unmatched junction bases: 5. Germline lookup yields CDR1 MNHEY and CDR2 SVGAGI. The CDR3 spans 17 residues.

This clonotype was observed a handful of times. The chain recombines TRBV7-9 with TRBJ2-7; the D is unclear. The CDR3 is 15 amino acids. The germline gives CDR1 SEHNR, CDR2 FQNEAQ (reference sequence). V shed 2 bases and J shed 3 bases, with 14 bases lying between them. In nucleotides, the CDR3 is TGTGCCAGCAGCTTATCATCCGACGGGCTCTACGAGCAGTACTTC. It specifies CASSLSSDGLYEQYF.

The CDR3 DNA follows: TGTGCCAGCAGCCCGCCCCTGGGACGGACGAGGGAGACCCAGTACTTC. Protein: CASSPPLGRTRETQYF. The chain employs TRBV7-2 and TRBJ2-5; D possibly uses TRBD1 or TRBD2 (5 bases each). In germline, CDR1 is SGHTA, CDR2 FQGNSA. Deletions cut 5 bases from V and 5 bases from J, with 21 bases between. CDR3 length: 16 amino acids.

J is TRBJ2-1 and V is TRBV20-1, with TRBD2 matching 12 bases. The germline V gene encodes CDR1 DFQATT and CDR2 SNEGSKA (reference sequence). This CDR3 has 14 amino acids. J lost 5 bases, V lost 3 bases, and 2 bases had no gene match. The CDR3 DNA is TGCAGTGCTAGTCGACTAGCGGGAGACAATGAGCAGTTCTTC. Translated: CSASRLAGDNEQFF.

The chain is built from TRBV20-1 and TRBJ2-5; D might be TRBD2 (7 bases). V dropped 3 bases and J dropped 1 base, with 15 bases sitting between them. This CDR3 is built from 15 residues. Per germline, CDR1 DFQATT and CDR2 SNEGSKA (reference sequence). The CDR3 spells CSARGGAQTQETQYF. The CDR3 DNA follows: TGCAGTGCTAGGGGGGGGGCCCAGACCCAAGAGACCCAGTACTTC.

The chain uses TRBV9 and TRBJ2-3; possibly TRBD2 for D (5 bases). Trimming took 4 bases from V and 0 from J, leaving 15 bases between them. The V gene's germline CDR1 is SGDLS and CDR2 YYNGEE. The CDR3 extends over 16 amino acids. As DNA, the CDR3 is TGTGCCAGCAGCCTCAACCCAGCGGCTAGCACAGATACGCAGTATTTT. Encoded protein: CASSLNPAASTDTQYF.

Points on this clonotype: This may be a read error: a much more frequent sequence differs by one nucleotide. This chain uses TRBV7-9 with TRBJ2-3; 7 bases align to TRBD2. The CDR3 extends over 17 amino acids. J gave up 10 bases and V 5 bases, and 21 bases lay outside the gene matches. CDR1 is SEHNR, CDR2 FQNEAQ, per germline (reference sequence). CDR3 sequence (DNA): TGTGCCAGCAGCCCAGGTAGGGCTAGCGCAGGCCGGGGGGCGCAGTATTTT. Translation: CASSPGRASAGRGAQYF. The variable domain in full, completed from reference TRBV7-9 and TRBJ2-3, reads DTGVSQNPRHKITKRGQNVTFRCDPISEHNRLYWYRQTLGQGPEFLTYFQNEAQLEKSRLLSDRFSAERPKGSFSTLEIQRTEQGDSAMYLCASSPGRASAGRGAQYFGPGTRLTVL.

V and J are TRBV6-2 or TRBV6-3 and TRBJ2-7, with TRBD2 identical over 11 bases. CDR1 is MNHEY and CDR2 is SVGEGT in the germline V gene. Trimming took 9 bases from V and 7 from J; bases not matched to a gene: 11. This CDR3 contains 14 residues. The CDR3 loop is CASHSGGADNEQYF. Written as DNA, the CDR3 is TGTGCCAGTCATAGCGGGGGGGCCGACAATGAGCAGTACTTC.

The J gene is TRBJ1-5, the V gene TRBV18, with 9 bases aligning to TRBD1. This CDR3 is 15 amino acids long. J lost 5 bases, V lost 4 bases, and 6 bases had no gene match. Germline V CDR1 and CDR2: KGHSH, LQKENI. CDR3 amino acids: CASSRDRVFDQPQHF. Here the CDR3 DNA reads TGTGCCAGCTCACGGGACAGGGTTTTCGATCAGCCCCAGCATTTT.

The chain carries TRBV20-1 and TRBJ1-1; no definite D call. CDR3 size: 13 residues. Germline CDR1 reads DFQATT; CDR2 reads SNEGSKA (reference sequence). V was clipped by 6 bases and J by 5 bases, with 16 bases between them. The CDR3 region is CSAVPFGLTEAFF. The CDR3 coding sequence is TGCAGTGCGGTACCTTTTGGGTTAACTGAAGCTTTCTTT.

The chain carries TRBV28 and TRBJ2-7; D is perhaps TRBD1 (5 bases). The CDR3 is 12 amino acids. The germline V gene has CDR1 MDHEN and CDR2 SYDVKM. The germline V and J ends were trimmed by 6 bases and 3 bases, with 9 bases remaining between them. The CDR3 reads CASRTAIYEQYF. The CDR3 DNA reads as TGTGCCAGCAGGACAGCGATCTACGAGCAGTACTTC.